Each of the 14 T cell receptor beta chains below was sequenced from the same sample in a study of tumor and adjacent non-tumor tissue in lung cancer. No cell sorting was done before RNA was extracted from the tissue. The library came from three nested PCR rounds adapted from ARM-PCR protocols. MiXCR, run by TCRdb on the multiplex PCR reads, gives a single entry per CDR3 protein. Among around 140,000 distinct CDR3 sequences listed, around 66% were seen once. The sample taken for sequencing was lung tumor tissue. Every receptor here comes from a man aged 55 to 70 with small cell lung cancer.

The chain uses TRBV28 and TRBJ2-7; D is unclear. There are 14 residues in the CDR3. From germline, CDR1 is MDHEN and CDR2 SYDVKM. The CDR3 DNA is TGTATCAGTAGTCCTTTAACTGCCCCTACTGGGCAGTACTTC. Translation: CISSPLTAPTGQYF. Variable domain in full (rest from reference TRBV28 and TRBJ2-7): DVKVTQSSRYLVKRTGEKVFLECVQDMDHENMFWYRQDPGLGLRLIYFSYDVKMKEKGDIPEGYSVSREKKERFSLILESASTNQTSMYLCISSPLTAPTGQYFGPGTRLTVT.

A note on this clonotype: Relative to the germline gene, one junction end is altered; a read error may explain this. The CDR3 sequence: CTARSVRTTGELFF. CDR3 sequence (DNA): TGCACTGCTAGAAGCGTCCGAACCACTGGGGAGCTGTTTTTT. The chain is built from TRBV20-1 and TRBJ2-2; no clear D gene. The CDR3 totals 14 residues. CDR1 is DFQATT and CDR2 is SNEGSKA in the germline V gene (reference sequence).

CDR3 protein: CASRSRNREETQYF. The CDR3 DNA is TGTGCCAGCAGGTCCCGAAACCGCGAAGAGACCCAGTACTTC. The chain joins TRBV11-3 to TRBJ2-5; no clear D. V was shortened by 6 bases and J by 3 bases, with 14 bases between the two germline ends. CDR3 size: 14 residues. The germline gives CDR1 SGHNT, CDR2 YENEEA.

As for this clonotype: The missing conserved phenylalanine or tryptophan at the end of this CDR3 makes a read error likely. J is TRBJ1-5 and V is TRBV6-5; 7 positions match TRBD1. This CDR3 has 12 residues. The germline V gene encodes CDR1 MNHEY and CDR2 SVGAGI. In DNA form, the CDR3 reads TGTGCCATCAGTTACAGGGGTCAGCCCCAGCATTAT. Encoded protein: CAISYRGQPQHY.

The V gene is TRBV6-2 or TRBV6-3, the J gene TRBJ2-1; D remains unclear. In germline, CDR1 is MNHEY, CDR2 SVGEGT. This CDR3 comprises 13 residues. The V end lost 0 bases, the J end lost 7 bases, and 7 bases lay between the germline ends. The CDR3 nucleotides are TGTGCCAGCAGTTACTCGAGTGGGAATGAGCAGTTCTTC. Its protein is CASSYSSGNEQFF.

Note on this clonotype: One end of the junction does not line up with germline, which may come from a read error. The chain is built from TRBV11-3 and TRBJ2-2; D is perhaps TRBD2 (5 bases). The CDR3 spans 16 residues. Germline values: CDR1 SGHNT, CDR2 YENEEA. For the CDR3, the DNA is TGTGCCAGCAGCTGGACTGGGGTTAAGCACACCGGGGAGCCGTTTTTT. It specifies CASSWTGVKHTGEPFF.

Notes on this clonotype: The junction differs from germline at one of its ends, possibly a read error. The J gene is TRBJ2-2, the V gene TRBV29-1; 7 nucleotides align to TRBD1. Germline lookup yields CDR1 SQVTM and CDR2 ANQGSEA. CDR3 size: 14 residues. DNA of the CDR3: TGCAGCGCCCGATGGCGGCTGAACACAGGGGAACTGTTTTTT. It yields the protein CSARWRLNTGELFF.

Only one count was recorded for this clonotype. The junction departs from germline at one end; a sequencing error may be responsible. The gene calls are TRBV29-1 and TRBJ1-2; 12 bases agree with TRBD1. This CDR3 has 14 residues. The germline V gene encodes CDR1 SQVTM and CDR2 ANQGSEA. CDR3 sequence: CNVDGTGGNYGYTF. CDR3 bases: TGCAACGTTGACGGGACAGGGGGCAACTATGGCTACACCTTC.

The chain is built from TRBV20-1 and TRBJ2-1, with D possibly being TRBD2 (5 bases). The V end lost 0 bases, the J end lost 16 bases, and 19 bases lay between the germline ends. From germline, CDR1 is DFQATT and CDR2 SNEGSKA (reference sequence). This CDR3 has 13 residues. The CDR3 spells CSARDPRETENFF. The CDR3 bases are TGCAGTGCTAGAGACCCTAGGGAGACTGAGAACTTCTTC.

As for this clonotype: The final CDR3 position lacks the conserved phenylalanine or tryptophan, pointing to a likely read error. This chain joins TRBV6-5 and TRBJ2-1, with TRBD2 identical over 8 bases. This CDR3 is 14 amino acids long. Germline CDR1 and CDR2: MNHEY and SVGAGI. The J segment lost 2 bases and the V segment lost 6 bases, leaving 3 bases of the junction unmatched. CDR3 region: CASSWRGAYNEQFI. The CDR3 DNA reads TGTGCCAGCAGCTGGCGGGGGGCCTACAATGAGCAGTTCATC.

To note about this clonotype: At one of its ends the junction is not consistent with the germline gene, which may arise from a read error. The chain links TRBV7-8 to TRBJ2-3; 8 bases are shared with TRBD2. Germline V gene lookup returns CDR1 SGHVS and CDR2 FQNEAQ. The length of the CDR3 is 15 residues. CDR3 sequence reads: CARSSIPGRADTQYF. CDR3 DNA sequence: TGTGCCAGGAGCTCAATTCCCGGGAGGGCAGATACGCAGTATTTT. The full variable domain, completed using reference TRBV7-8 and TRBJ2-3, is GAGVSQSPRYKVAKRGQDVALRCDPISGHVSLFWYQQALGQGPEFLTYFQNEAQLDKSGLPSDRFFAERPEGSVSTLKIQRTQQEDSAVYLCARSSIPGRADTQYFGPGTRLTVL.

J is TRBJ1-2 and V is TRBV20-1; D remains ambiguous. Trimming stripped 0 bases from V and 6 bases from J, with 14 bases between. Germline V gene sequence: CDR1 DFQATT, CDR2 SNEGSKA (reference sequence). CDR3 length: 14 amino acids. CDR3 sequence reads: CSARDLVGMDGYTF. In DNA, the CDR3 is TGCAGTGCTAGAGATCTTGTGGGGATGGATGGCTACACCTTC.

This clonotype was found many times. V usage is TRBV6-5 and J usage is TRBJ1-6, with unresolved D. Trimming cost V 5 bases and J 3 bases, with 14 bases left between them. The CDR3 runs 16 residues. Germline V lookup: CDR1 MNHEY, CDR2 SVGAGI. CDR3 coding DNA: TGTGCCAGCAGTCAAAAAATCTCGGGCTATAATTCACCCCTCCACTTT. Translation: CASSQKISGYNSPLHF.

Details on this clonotype: Just one base apart from a much larger clone, this may be a read error. The chain employs TRBV4-1 and TRBJ2-3; TRBD2 aligns across 11 bases. Losses at the gene ends were 1 base for V and 4 bases for J; bases not matched to a gene: 1. The CDR3 is 15 residues long. Germline V gives CDR1 MGHRA, CDR2 YSYEKL. The DNA of the CDR3 is TGCGCCAGCAGCCAAGGACTAGCGGGATCAGATACGCAGTATTTT. Translating it yields CASSQGLAGSDTQYF.